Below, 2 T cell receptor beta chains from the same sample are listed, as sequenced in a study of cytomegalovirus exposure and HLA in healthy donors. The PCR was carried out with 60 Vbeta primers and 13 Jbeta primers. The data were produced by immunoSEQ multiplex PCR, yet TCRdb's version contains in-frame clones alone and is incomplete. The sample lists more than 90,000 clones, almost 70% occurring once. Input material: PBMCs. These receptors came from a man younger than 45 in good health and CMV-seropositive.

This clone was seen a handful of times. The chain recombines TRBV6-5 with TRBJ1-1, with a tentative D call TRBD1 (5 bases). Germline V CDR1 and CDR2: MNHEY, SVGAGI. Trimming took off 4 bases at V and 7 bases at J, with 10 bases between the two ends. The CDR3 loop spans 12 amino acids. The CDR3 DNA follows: TGTGCCAGCAGTTGGGAGGGGAGTGAAGCTTTCTTT. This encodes CASSWEGSEAFF.

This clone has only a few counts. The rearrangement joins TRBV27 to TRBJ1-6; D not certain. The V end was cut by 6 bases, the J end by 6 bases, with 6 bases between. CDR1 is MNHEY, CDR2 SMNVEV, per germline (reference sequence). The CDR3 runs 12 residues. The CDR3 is CASSLLNSPLHF. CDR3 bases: TGTGCCAGCAGCCTCCTTAATTCACCCCTCCACTTT.